Shown below are 27 T cell receptor beta chains from a single sample sequenced in a study of OX40 agonist ivuxolimab in advanced cancers. Produced via immunoSEQ multiplex PCR; TCRdb's table is partial and in-frame only. Of tens of thousands of clones in the sample, roughly 90% are singletons; the top ten hold approximately 4.6%. Sequencing was performed on CD4+ or CD8+ T cells sorted from blood, taken in a trial of the OX40 agonist ivuxolimab. The receptors shown here come from an adult with an advanced solid tumor such as melanoma, head and neck, liver or kidney cancer.

The chain has TRBV29-1 and TRBJ2-5; no reliable D call. The V gene's germline CDR1 is SQVTM and CDR2 ANQGSEA. The germline V and J ends were trimmed by 6 bases and 4 bases, with 12 bases remaining between them. The CDR3 consists of 12 residues. The CDR3 DNA reads as TGCAGCGTGAAGCCTAGTACAGAGACCCAGTACTTC. Translation gives CSVKPSTETQYF. Using reference TRBV29-1 and TRBJ2-5 for the parts outside the CDR3, the full variable domain is SAVISQKPSRDICQRGTSLTIQCQVDSQVTMMFWYRQQPGQSLTLIATANQGSEATYESGFVIDKFPISRPNLTFSTLTVSNMSPEDSSIYLCSVKPSTETQYFGPGTRLLVL.

The CDR3, as DNA: TGTGCCAGCTCACCACCTTCTCTAGCGGGAGGAAATGAGCAGTTCTTC. It translates to CASSPPSLAGGNEQFF. The chain couples TRBV18 to TRBJ2-1; 11 bases are a match to TRBD2. The CDR3 length is 16 residues. The V gene end was trimmed by 0 bases and the J gene end by 7 bases; junction bases not matched to a gene: 5. Germline V gene data show CDR1 as KGHSH and CDR2 as LQKENI. The variable domain in full, with the rest retrieved from reference TRBV18 and TRBJ2-1, is NAGVMQNPRHLVRRRGQEARLRCSPMKGHSHVYWYRQLPEEGLKFMVYLQKENIIDESGMPKERFSAEFPKEGPSILRIQQVVRGDSAAYFCASSPPSLAGGNEQFFGPGTRLTVL.

J is TRBJ2-7 and V is TRBV7-9, with 9 bases that match TRBD1. Trimming took 5 bases from V and 10 from J; bases not matched to a gene: 21. CDR1 and CDR2 from the germline V gene are SEHNR and FQNEAQ (reference sequence). This CDR3 is built from 17 residues. CDR3 coding DNA: TGTGCCAGCAGCCCCCGGTCGGGACAGGGAGGCCCTTTAGGACAGTACTTC. This translates into CASSPRSGQGGPLGQYF.

This sequence joins TRBV5-1 and TRBJ2-5, with 7 positions matching TRBD1. CDR1 is SGHRS and CDR2 is YFSETQ in the germline V gene. After removal of 1 base from V and 5 bases from J, the junction contained 2 bases not matched to a gene. The CDR3 length is 13 residues. CDR3 in DNA: TGCGCCAGCAGCTTGCAGGGGGTGGAGACCCAGTACTTC. It encodes CASSLQGVETQYF.

The chain joins TRBV6-6 to TRBJ2-1; D call uncertain. The CDR3 totals 11 residues. CDR1 is MNHNY and CDR2 is SVGAGI in the germline V gene (reference sequence). V gave up 7 bases and J gave up 9 bases, with 10 bases separating them. The CDR3 bases are TGTGCCAGCAAAAGCGACGGTGAGCAGTTCTTC. Protein sequence: CASKSDGEQFF.

The CDR3 here is CASCRTSGGQETQYF. The DNA for the CDR3 is TGTGCCAGCTGCCGGACCTCGGGGGGGCAAGAGACCCAGTACTTC. The rearrangement links TRBV28 to TRBJ2-5; 8 nucleotides line up with TRBD2. This CDR3 region has 15 residues. Germline V gene sequence: CDR1 MDHEN, CDR2 SYDVKM. The ends lost 8 bases at V and 2 bases at J; junction bases unmatched: 10.

The chain has TRBV4-2 and TRBJ1-2; 10 nucleotides align to TRBD1. This CDR3 comprises 16 residues. The V gene's germline CDR1 is LGHNA and CDR2 YNFKEQ. Unmatched junction bases numbered 7, after V lost 0 bases and J lost 6 bases. CDR3 DNA: TGTGCCAGCAGCCAAGACCGACAGGGGGCGACGGATGGCTACACCTTC. Amino acids: CASSQDRQGATDGYTF.

This chain links TRBV28 with TRBJ2-5, with D unclear. V was pared by 6 bases and J by 4 bases, with 9 bases between. The CDR3 is 12 residues long. The germline V gene has CDR1 MDHEN and CDR2 SYDVKM. The CDR3 DNA follows: TGTGCCAGCAGCTCCGGGCTAGAGACCCAGTACTTC. It yields the protein CASSSGLETQYF.

This chain links TRBV29-1 with TRBJ2-7, with 9 bases identical to TRBD2. The V segment lost 4 bases and the J segment 6 bases; nucleotides outside the gene matches: 4. This CDR3 spans 12 amino acids. CDR1 is SQVTM, CDR2 ANQGSEA, per germline. Here the CDR3 reads CSVVLAGLEQYF. As DNA, the CDR3 is TGCAGCGTTGTCCTAGCGGGGCTCGAGCAGTACTTC.

The CDR3 nucleotides are TGTGCCAGCAGCCTCCATTGGGAGCAGTACTTC. Protein: CASSLHWEQYF. The chain is built from TRBV7-2 and TRBJ2-7; no definite D call. V lost 5 bases, J lost 7 bases, and 9 bases lay in between. Germline V CDR1 and CDR2: SGHTA, FQGNSA. The CDR3 loop spans 11 amino acids.

As regards this clone: The same CDR3 also results from other DNA sequences found in this sample. This chain joins TRBV6-5 and TRBJ1-1; TRBD1 might be the D (6 bases). Germline assignment: CDR1 MNHEY and CDR2 SVGAGI. V was shortened by 6 bases and J by 2 bases, with 10 bases between the two germline ends. This CDR3 has 13 amino acids. Here the CDR3 reads CASRTQGNTEAFF. Here the CDR3 DNA reads TGTGCCAGCAGGACACAGGGAAACACTGAAGCTTTCTTT.

The chain couples TRBV19 to TRBJ1-5; D is perhaps TRBD1 (5 bases). The V and J ends lost 5 bases and 1 base respectively, with 15 bases between them. CDR1 is LNHDA and CDR2 is SQIVND in the germline V gene (reference sequence). The CDR3 is made up of 16 amino acids. CDR3 region: CASSAGGVFSNQPQHF. CDR3 in DNA: TGTGCCAGTAGTGCTGGAGGGGTTTTCAGCAATCAGCCCCAGCATTTT.

The chain recombines TRBV5-1 with TRBJ2-6, with unresolved D. CDR3 length: 15 amino acids. Deletions cut 7 bases from V and 5 bases from J, with 16 bases between. Germline V gene lookup returns CDR1 SGHRS and CDR2 YFSETQ. CDR3 in DNA: TGCGCCAGCTTGGGGTCACAAAGTCGGGCCAACGTCCTGACTTTC. Translated, it gives CASLGSQSRANVLTF.

The rearrangement links TRBV13 to TRBJ2-5; TRBD2 matches at 7 bases. J gave up 0 bases and V 2 bases, and 3 bases lay outside the gene matches. The CDR3 runs 15 residues. Germline V CDR1 and CDR2: PRHDT, FYEKMQ (reference sequence). Written as DNA, the CDR3 is TGTGCCAGCAGCTTAAAAGCGGGGCACCAAGAGACCCAGTACTTC. It codes for CASSLKAGHQETQYF.

This chain links TRBV2 with TRBJ1-4; D is possibly TRBD1 (5 bases). The V end lost 2 bases, the J end lost 4 bases, and 14 bases lay between the germline ends. CDR1 and CDR2 (germline): SNHLY, FYNNEI. This CDR3 contains 16 residues. Here the CDR3 DNA reads TGTGCCAGCAGTGAATACGGGACCGATCTTAATGAAAAACTGTTTTTT. Amino acids: CASSEYGTDLNEKLFF.

The chain is built from TRBV19 and TRBJ1-1; no definite D call. The CDR3 totals 15 residues. CDR1 is LNHDA and CDR2 is SQIVND in the germline V gene (reference sequence). V dropped 0 bases and J dropped 3 bases, with 11 bases sitting between them. CDR3 DNA: TGTGCCAGTAGTATAGATCCAGGAGCGGACACTGAAGCTTTCTTT. Translating it yields CASSIDPGADTEAFF. Combining the CDR3 with reference TRBV19 and TRBJ1-1 gives the whole variable domain DGGITQSPKYLFRKEGQNVTLSCEQNLNHDAMYWYRQDPGQGLRLIYYSQIVNDFQKGDIAEGYSVSREKKESFPLTVTSAQKNPTAFYLCASSIDPGADTEAFFGQGTRLTVV.

The V gene is TRBV27, the J gene TRBJ1-2; no definite D call. This CDR3 is built from 12 residues. The V and J ends lost 6 bases and 0 bases respectively, with 5 bases between them. Germline values: CDR1 MNHEY, CDR2 SMNVEV (reference sequence). The CDR3 sequence: CASSDSNYGYTF. Written as DNA, the CDR3 is TGTGCCAGCAGCGACTCTAACTATGGCTACACCTTC.

The chain couples TRBV14 to TRBJ2-2, with D possibly being TRBD2 (6 bases). Trimming shortened V by 4 bases and J by 6 bases, and 9 bases separated the two germline ends. This CDR3 is 13 amino acids long. Germline V CDR1 and CDR2: SGHDN, FVKESK. CDR3 in DNA: TGTGCCAGCAGCCCAACGGGGGCCGGGGAGCTGTTTTTT. Translated: CASSPTGAGELFF.

V usage is TRBV28 and J usage is TRBJ1-3; D unresolved. V was clipped by 10 bases and J by 0 bases, with 13 bases between them. Germline loops: CDR1 MDHEN, CDR2 SYDVKM. This CDR3 has 14 amino acids. CDR3 DNA: TGTGCCACCCACACGCCCAGCTCTGGAAACACCATATATTTT. This codes for CATHTPSSGNTIYF. The variable domain in full, completed from reference TRBV28 and TRBJ1-3, reads DVKVTQSSRYLVKRTGEKVFLECVQDMDHENMFWYRQDPGLGLRLIYFSYDVKMKEKGDIPEGYSVSREKKERFSLILESASTNQTSMYLCATHTPSSGNTIYFGEGSWLTVV.

The count of this clone is one. This rearrangement joins TRBV7-3 to TRBJ2-3; TRBD2 aligns across 11 bases. The V and J ends lost 1 base and 0 bases, in that order; junction bases with no gene match: 12. CDR1 is SGHTA, CDR2 FQGTGA, per germline. This CDR3 has 20 residues. The CDR3 spells CASSLMPSGRPKASTDTQYF. DNA of the CDR3: TGTGCCAGCAGCTTAATGCCTAGCGGGAGGCCCAAGGCAAGCACAGATACGCAGTATTTT.

In its sample, this clone was seen once. The chain is built from TRBV11-2 and TRBJ2-5, with TRBD2 matching 10 bases. V lost 1 base and J lost 5; bases outside the gene matches: 7. This CDR3 spans 16 amino acids. CDR1 SGHAT and CDR2 FQNNGV come from the germline V gene. For the CDR3, the DNA is TGTGCCAGCAGCTTAGGAGCTAGCGGGGGTAGGGAGACCCAGTACTTC. It encodes CASSLGASGGRETQYF.

The count of this clone is one. This rearrangement joins TRBV7-2 to TRBJ1-2; D remains unclear. V lost 5 bases and J lost 1, with 14 bases in between. The CDR3 covers 15 residues. Germline CDR1 reads SGHTA; CDR2 reads FQGNSA. The CDR3 is CASSLRVGSNYGYTF. For the CDR3, the DNA is TGTGCCAGCAGCCTCCGGGTAGGCAGTAACTATGGCTACACCTTC.

This clone was picked up one time. J is TRBJ2-2 and V is TRBV5-1; 12 bases match TRBD2. Germline V gene lookup returns CDR1 SGHRS and CDR2 YFSETQ. The CDR3 runs 15 residues. V dropped 3 bases and J dropped 7; count of bases not matched to a gene: 4. The CDR3 region is CASSSPGLAGGELFF. Written as DNA, the CDR3 is TGCGCCAGCAGCTCTCCGGGACTAGCGGGCGGGGAGCTGTTTTTT.

The chain links TRBV30 to TRBJ1-1, with D unresolved. The CDR3 contains 12 residues. The germline V gene has CDR1 GTSNPN and CDR2 SVGIG (reference sequence). Trimming stripped 2 bases from V and 6 bases from J, with 10 bases between. CDR3 sequence reads: CAWSPPSPEAFF. The DNA of the CDR3 is TGTGCCTGGAGTCCTCCCTCACCTGAAGCTTTCTTT.

This clone has a handful of counts. The chain joins TRBV4-1 to TRBJ1-2, with D possibly matching TRBD1 (6 bases). Germline-derived CDR1 and CDR2 are MGHRA and YSYEKL. Trimming pared 1 base from V and 6 bases from J, leaving 21 bases between. This CDR3 has 17 amino acids. The CDR3 sequence is CASSQGGGPSSRDGYTF. In DNA, the CDR3 is TGCGCCAGCAGCCAAGGAGGGGGGCCAAGTTCCCGGGATGGCTACACCTTC.

The chain couples TRBV5-4 to TRBJ2-7, with 9 bases identical to TRBD1. The CDR3 spans 14 residues. Looked up from germline, CDR1 is SGHNT and CDR2 is YYREEE (reference sequence). The V and J ends lost 5 bases and 6 bases, in that order; junction bases with no gene match: 9. The CDR3 sequence: CASRPGTGWVEQYF. CDR3 in DNA: TGTGCCAGCAGGCCCGGGACAGGGTGGGTCGAGCAGTACTTC.

This chain joins TRBV5-1 and TRBJ1-2, with no clear D. The length of the CDR3 is 14 residues. Germline loops: CDR1 SGHRS, CDR2 YFSETQ. Trimming removed 4 bases at V and 7 bases at J, with 17 bases between. The CDR3 loop is CASSPRVANGGYTF. The CDR3 bases are TGCGCCAGCAGCCCGAGGGTCGCAAATGGTGGCTACACCTTC.